The 5 T cell receptor beta chains below come from one sample, sequenced in a study of human T cells and chemical hapten exposure. Each CDR3 protein is one row after TCRdb ran MiXCR on the RACE reads. Among roughly 180,000 distinct CDR3 sequences listed, about 14% were seen once. The time point was: patch test 1, 2 weeks after DPC sensitization. Treatment described: therapeutic diphenylcyclopropenone sensitization with weekly scalp DPC. The source was whole blood, collected in connection with sensitization to the hapten diphenylcyclopropenone (DPC). All receptors come from a woman in her twenties or thirties with alopecia areata. Some clones in this sample may be carry-over from other donors' samples.

CDR3 sequence reads: CASSEAPGLYNEQFF. The CDR3 DNA reads as TGTGCCAGCAGTGAAGCGCCGGGCCTATACAATGAGCAGTTCTTC. This sequence joins TRBV6-1 and TRBJ2-1; the D is unclear. CDR1 and CDR2 from the germline V gene are MNHNS and SASEGT. CDR3 length equals 15 residues. V was cut by 0 bases and J by 4 bases, with 10 bases left in between.

The rearrangement joins TRBV29-1 to TRBJ2-7; D is unclear. V lost 2 bases to trimming and J lost 0 bases, with 11 bases between them. The CDR3 has 14 residues. Germline CDR1 and CDR2: SQVTM and ANQGSEA. CDR3: CSVENPGSSYEQYF. CDR3 DNA: TGCAGCGTTGAAAACCCGGGCAGCTCCTACGAGCAGTACTTC.

This clonotype appeared a few times. The CDR3 spells CASSLFFGIKDNEQFF. The CDR3 DNA reads TGTGCCAGCAGCTTATTCTTCGGGATAAAGGACAATGAGCAGTTCTTC. This chain connects TRBV7-2 to TRBJ2-1; a weak D match, TRBD2 (5 bases). V lost 2 bases and J 5 bases, leaving 16 bases between the germline ends. In germline, CDR1 is SGHTA, CDR2 FQGNSA. There are 16 residues in the CDR3.

The gene calls are TRBV20-1 and TRBJ2-7; 9 nucleotides line up with TRBD2. V lost 0 bases, J lost 5 bases, and 8 bases stayed unmatched. CDR1 and CDR2 (germline): DFQATT, SNEGSKA (reference sequence). The CDR3 consists of 15 residues. CDR3 DNA: TGCAGTGCTAGAGATCCACGACTAGCGGATGACGAGCAGTACTTC. This gives the protein CSARDPRLADDEQYF.

This chain connects TRBV7-2 to TRBJ1-1; TRBD1 is a possible D gene (5 bases). Germline CDR1 reads SGHTA; CDR2 reads FQGNSA. The CDR3 covers 13 residues. Trimming removed 5 bases at V and 3 bases at J, with 10 bases between. DNA of the CDR3: TGTGCCAGCAGCCACGACAGTTACACTGAAGCTTTCTTT. This encodes CASSHDSYTEAFF.